Listed here are 23 T cell receptor beta chains from one sample, sequenced in a study of CD8 T cells in ankylosing spondylitis. TCRdb re-called the 5' RACE reads with MiXCR, one entry per CDR3 protein. Among approximately 220,000 distinct CDR3 sequences listed, roughly 24% were seen once. Sequencing was done on a sample of blood, either unsorted or a sorted T cell fraction (not recorded which). The origin of the receptors is a male donor with ankylosing spondylitis or in good health (not recorded which).

The chain carries TRBV11-2 and TRBJ1-3, with D uncertain. Trimming stripped 0 bases from V and 0 bases from J, with 12 bases between. This CDR3 has 17 amino acids. Germline CDR1 reads SGHAT; CDR2 reads FQNNGV. CDR3 bases: TGTGCCAGCAGCTTAGATGGCACTACGAGCTCTGGAAACACCATATATTTT. This translates into CASSLDGTTSSGNTIYF.

At least ten counts were recorded for this clonotype. This rearrangement joins TRBV29-1 to TRBJ2-7; no firm D call. The germline CDR1 and CDR2 sequences are SQVTM and ANQGSEA. The CDR3 spans 13 residues. V was pared by 0 bases and J by 6 bases, with 12 bases between. Here the CDR3 reads CSVEEGSNLEQYF. CDR3 nucleotide sequence: TGCAGCGTTGAAGAAGGGTCTAATCTCGAGCAGTACTTC.

This chain links TRBV21-1 with TRBJ2-3; the tabulated D call, TRBD1, remains unverified against the DNA. TRBV21-1 is given as a pseudogene. This CDR3 comprises 17 residues. Written as DNA, the CDR3 is TGTGCCAGCACCAGGTCCCTAATGAGGGGGTATTCAGATACGCAGTATTTT. Encoded protein: CASTRSLMRGYSDTQYF.

This clonotype was picked up many times. The rearrangement uses TRBV20-1 and TRBJ2-1; 13 positions match TRBD2. V gave up 0 bases and J gave up 7 bases; unmatched junction bases: 3. Germline CDR1 DFQATT, CDR2 SNEGSKA (reference sequence). This CDR3 region has 15 residues. The CDR3 DNA reads TGCAGTGCTAGAGAGACTAGCGGGAGGAGGAATGAGCAGTTCTTC. Its translation: CSARETSGRRNEQFF.

V and J are TRBV5-5 and TRBJ2-1; D call uncertain. Germline CDR1 and CDR2: SGHKS and YYEKEE (reference sequence). The V end was cut by 1 base, the J end by 0 bases, with 11 bases between. CDR3 size: 16 residues. The chain's CDR3 is CASSLISDLSYNEQFF. The CDR3 DNA sequence: TGTGCCAGCAGCTTGATCAGCGATCTCTCCTACAATGAGCAGTTCTTC.

This sequence joins TRBV12-1 and TRBJ2-1; TRBD2 is taken as the D call from the table, unchecked against the DNA. TRBV12-1 has pseudogene status. The CDR3 is 16 residues long. The chain's CDR3 is CANYEIAGHYYTEQFF. In nucleotides, the CDR3 is TGTGCCAACTATGAAATAGCGGGACATTACTACACTGAGCAGTTCTTC.

The chain couples TRBV7-2 to TRBJ2-7, with no clear D. V was pared by 2 bases and J by 6 bases, with 17 bases between. Germline CDR1 and CDR2: SGHTA and FQGNSA. The CDR3 is 15 amino acids. The CDR3 reads CASSLTLYNQAEQYF. Here the CDR3 DNA reads TGTGCCAGCAGCTTAACCCTTTATAATCAGGCCGAGCAGTACTTC.

The rearrangement links TRBV29-1 to TRBJ1-1, with D unresolved. The CDR3 is 13 amino acids. Trimming shortened V by 4 bases and J by 0 bases, and 9 bases separated the two germline ends. Germline values: CDR1 SQVTM, CDR2 ANQGSEA. CDR3: CSVGVGVNTEAFF. The CDR3 coding sequence is TGCAGCGTTGGGGTCGGGGTGAACACTGAAGCTTTCTTT.

Many counts were recorded for this clonotype. The rearrangement links TRBV5-1 to TRBJ2-2, with 7 bases lining up with TRBD2. CDR3 length: 13 residues. The germline V gene encodes CDR1 SGHRS and CDR2 YFSETQ. V trimming: 5 bases; J trimming: 5 bases; junction bases outside the gene matches: 3. The CDR3: CASRMGGTGELFF. In nucleotides, the CDR3 is TGCGCCAGCAGGATGGGGGGGACCGGGGAGCTGTTTTTT.

This clonotype was seen more than once but under ten times. The chain carries TRBV7-3 and TRBJ2-2; TRBD2 matches at 13 bases. The CDR3 length is 18 residues. V trimming: 5 bases; J trimming: 4 bases; junction bases outside the gene matches: 10. Per the germline V gene, CDR1 is SGHTA and CDR2 is FQGTGA. This chain's CDR3 is CASSLRTSGSRSTGELFF. The CDR3 DNA follows: TGTGCCAGCAGCCTTCGGACTAGCGGGAGTCGTAGCACCGGGGAGCTGTTTTTT.

This clonotype has at least ten counts. The chain has TRBV5-1 and TRBJ2-7, with 9 bases lining up with TRBD1. V dropped 0 bases and J dropped 5; count of bases not matched to a gene: 6. The CDR3 loop spans 15 amino acids. Germline V gene data show CDR1 as SGHRS and CDR2 as YFSETQ. The chain's CDR3 is CASSLGDRERHEQYF. The CDR3 bases are TGCGCCAGCAGCTTGGGGGACAGGGAACGACACGAGCAGTACTTC.

The chain carries TRBV6-1 and TRBJ2-3; D not resolved. V gave up 6 bases and J gave up 4 bases, with 14 bases separating them. The CDR3 totals 14 residues. Per the germline V gene, CDR1 is MNHNS and CDR2 is SASEGT. CDR3: CASRKSWGADTQYF. CDR3 coding DNA: TGTGCCAGCAGAAAGTCGTGGGGTGCAGATACGCAGTATTTT.

The sample holds many counts of this clonotype. The gene calls are TRBV29-1 and TRBJ2-6, with TRBD1 matching 8 bases. The length of the CDR3 is 16 residues. J lost 0 bases, V lost 6 bases, and 7 bases had no gene match. Germline lookup yields CDR1 SQVTM and CDR2 ANQGSEA. CDR3 region: CSVPGQATSGANVLTF. The CDR3 DNA follows: TGCAGCGTACCGGGACAGGCGACCTCTGGGGCCAACGTCCTGACTTTC.

This clonotype was recorded many times. The genes are TRBV4-3 and TRBJ1-2; D unclear. Deletions cut 0 bases from V and 7 bases from J, with 12 bases between. This CDR3 region has 14 residues. Germline values: CDR1 LGHNA, CDR2 YSLEER. The CDR3 spells CASSQDVRDSGYTF. CDR3 sequence (DNA): TGCGCCAGCAGCCAAGATGTAAGGGATTCTGGCTACACCTTC.

This clonotype showed up many times. The rearrangement joins TRBV4-2 to TRBJ2-5; TRBD2 matches at 9 bases. The ends lost 0 bases at V and 4 bases at J; junction bases unmatched: 18. The CDR3 spans 20 residues. Germline V gene sequence: CDR1 LGHNA, CDR2 YNFKEQ. This chain's CDR3 is CASSQDPRLAAHMSRETQYF. As DNA, the CDR3 is TGTGCCAGCAGCCAAGATCCGCGACTAGCGGCACACATGTCACGAGAGACCCAGTACTTC.

The rearrangement joins TRBV6-5 to TRBJ1-2; tentatively, D is TRBD1 (6 bases). The CDR3 sequence is 16 residues long. Germline V gene sequence: CDR1 MNHEY, CDR2 SVGAGI. The V and J ends lost 2 bases and 4 bases respectively, with 17 bases between them. This CDR3 reads CASSYAGPGVPYGYTF. DNA for the CDR3: TGTGCCAGCAGTTACGCGGGCCCAGGGGTCCCCTATGGCTACACCTTC.

V usage is TRBV4-2 and J usage is TRBJ2-1; D remains ambiguous. V lost 4 bases and J lost 0, with 13 bases in between. Germline CDR1 and CDR2: LGHNA and YNFKEQ. There are 16 residues in the CDR3. The CDR3, as DNA: TGTGCCAGCAGCCTTAGAGCCCTCGCCTCCTACAATGAGCAGTTCTTC. Its translation is CASSLRALASYNEQFF.

Only a few counts were recorded for this clonotype. The chain recombines TRBV29-1 with TRBJ1-1, with D maybe TRBD1 (6 bases). Germline V CDR1 and CDR2: SQVTM, ANQGSEA. This CDR3 region has 13 residues. V was pared by 4 bases and J by 0 bases, with 9 bases between. The CDR3 DNA reads TGCAGCGTTGCAGACAGGCTGAACACTGAAGCTTTCTTT. Amino acids: CSVADRLNTEAFF.

A word on this clonotype: A much more abundant neighbour one base away suggests this may be a read error. The chain has TRBV6-5 and TRBJ2-1; 11 bases are a match to TRBD1. This CDR3 contains 16 residues. Germline lookup yields CDR1 MNHEY and CDR2 SVGAGI. V shed 4 bases, J shed 3 bases, and the junction held 5 bases outside the gene matches. The chain's CDR3 is CASSSTGQGGYNEQFF. CDR3 bases: TGTGCCAGCAGTTCGACGGGACAGGGGGGCTACAATGAGCAGTTCTTC.

This clonotype came up many times. The chain couples TRBV12-3 or TRBV12-4 to TRBJ2-5, with 9 bases that match TRBD2. V shed 6 bases and J 3 bases; nucleotides not matched to a gene: 11. CDR3 length: 16 amino acids. CDR3 in DNA: TGTGCCAGCAGAGATTTAGCGGGAGCGGAGAAAGAGACCCAGTACTTC. Its translation is CASRDLAGAEKETQYF.

The chain uses TRBV7-3 and TRBJ2-1; possible D gene TRBD2, 5 bases. The CDR3 is 15 amino acids. Germline V gives CDR1 SGHTA, CDR2 FQGTGA. V gave up 2 bases and J gave up 5 bases, with 13 bases separating them. DNA for the CDR3: TGTGCCAGCAGCTTATATTTGGGAGACCACAATGAGCAGTTCTTC. Translation gives CASSLYLGDHNEQFF.

This clonotype was recorded at least ten times. At one boundary the junction diverges from the germline segment, which might be a read error. The chain employs TRBV7-7 and TRBJ1-4, with D possibly TRBD1 on 5 matching bases. This CDR3 is built from 13 residues. In germline, CDR1 is SSHAT, CDR2 FNYEAQ (reference sequence). The CDR3 protein is CASSSQGNEKLFF. The CDR3 DNA follows: TGTGCTAGCAGCTCGCAGGGTAATGAAAAACTGTTTTTT.

This clonotype was seen ten or more times. The V call is TRBV5-5, the J call TRBJ1-6; 7 bases match TRBD1. CDR3 length: 14 amino acids. J gave up 8 bases and V 5 bases, and 7 bases lay outside the gene matches. Germline V gives CDR1 SGHKS, CDR2 YYEKEE (reference sequence). This chain's CDR3 is CASSPDRSYSPLHF. For the CDR3, the DNA is TGTGCCAGCAGTCCGGACAGGTCCTATTCACCCCTCCACTTT.